These 16 T cell receptor beta chains came from one sample sequenced in a study of CD8+CD57+ T cells in acquired aplastic anemia. Investigators profiled TCR beta VDJ and CDR3 from genomic DNA template. TCRdb re-called the reads with MiXCR, one entry per CDR3 protein. The top ten hold approximately 2.9% of the sample, which has some 190,000 distinct CDR3 sequences, 40% to 50% seen once. Sequencing input: sorted CD4+, CD8+, or CD8+CD57+ T cells (not recorded which) from PBMCs. These receptor sequences come from a human donor in good health.

This clonotype was seen at least ten times. The chain uses TRBV25-1 and TRBJ1-4; maybe TRBD1 (5 bases). The CDR3 length is 17 residues. The V end lost 3 bases, the J end lost 4 bases, and 18 bases lay between the germline ends. The germline CDR1 and CDR2 sequences are MGHDK and SYGVNS. CDR3 residues: CASSDLRDGGYNEKLFF. The CDR3 nucleotides are TGTGCCAGCAGTGATTTACGGGACGGAGGATATAATGAAAAACTGTTTTTT.

The genes are TRBV24-1 and TRBJ2-5, with D maybe TRBD2 (6 bases). The CDR3 contains 15 residues. The germline V gene has CDR1 KGHDR and CDR2 SFDVKD. V lost 6 bases to trimming and J lost 2 bases, with 15 bases between them. The CDR3, as DNA: TGTGCCACCAGTATTGCGGGGTTTGGACAAGAGACCCAGTACTTC. The encoded protein is CATSIAGFGQETQYF.

The V gene is TRBV6-2 or TRBV6-3, the J gene TRBJ2-5; unclear D gene. This CDR3 is built from 15 residues. The V gene's germline CDR1 is MNHEY and CDR2 SVGEGT. Deletions cut 4 bases from V and 1 base from J, with 13 bases between. In DNA form, the CDR3 reads TGTGCCAGCAGTTCTTATGGGTTGAGCCAAGAGACCCAGTACTTC. This translates into CASSSYGLSQETQYF.

About this clonotype itself: A read error is possible here, since a much larger clone lies one base away. The conserved phenylalanine or tryptophan normally closing the CDR3 is absent here, so this likely arose from a read error. V gene TRBV14 combines with J gene TRBJ2-7; weak D call: TRBD1 (8 bases). This CDR3 contains 15 residues. Per germline, CDR1 SGHDN and CDR2 FVKESK. V lost 4 bases and J 1 base, leaving 14 bases between the germline ends. The CDR3, as DNA: TGTGCCAGCAGCCTCGGGGGGACAGGTTCCTACGAGCAGTACCTC. Protein sequence: CASSLGGTGSYEQYL.

This clonotype rates as medium-sized (0.01 to 0.1%). The rearrangement joins TRBV10-3 to TRBJ1-6, with D unresolved. Germline loops: CDR1 ENHRY, CDR2 SYGVKD. V gave up 5 bases and J gave up 5 bases, with 7 bases separating them. This CDR3 is 13 amino acids long. CDR3 in DNA: TGTGCCATCAGTCGGACGGATAATTCACCCCTCCACTTT. Protein product: CAISRTDNSPLHF.

This clonotype was observed many times. Mismatch with germline at one junction end may stem from a read error. This chain joins TRBV29-1 and TRBJ1-1; D unclear. The CDR3 runs to 12 residues. The germline CDR1 and CDR2 sequences are SQVTM and ANQGSEA. The DNA for the CDR3 is TGCAGCGTTGAAAGCGAAAACAGTGAAGCTTTCTTT. This sequence encodes CSVESENSEAFF.

This chain uses TRBV6-2 or TRBV6-3 with TRBJ2-7; 9 bases fit TRBD1. Germline lookup yields CDR1 MNHEY and CDR2 SVGEGT. CDR3 length: 13 residues. V shed 4 bases, J shed 6 bases, and the junction held 4 bases outside the gene matches. The CDR3: CASSSGQGFEQYF. The CDR3 DNA follows: TGTGCCAGCAGTTCCGGACAGGGGTTCGAGCAGTACTTC.

The chain uses TRBV20-1 and TRBJ2-7, with TRBD1 matching 9 bases. The V gene's germline CDR1 is DFQATT and CDR2 SNEGSKA (reference sequence). This CDR3 is 17 amino acids long. J was trimmed by 3 bases and V by 6 bases; bases with no gene match: 18. DNA of the CDR3: TGCAGTGCCCCTGGGGGGGGGGACAGGGAGAGCTACTACGAGCAGTACTTC. As protein: CSAPGGGDRESYYEQYF.

This clonotype was detected only once. The chain couples TRBV20-1 to TRBJ2-2, with TRBD1 identical over 8 bases. Germline assignment: CDR1 DFQATT and CDR2 SNEGSKA (reference sequence). V was pared by 0 bases and J by 3 bases, with 0 bases of the junction left unmatched. The CDR3 runs to 14 residues. The CDR3 is CSAREDRDTGELFF. CDR3 nucleotides: TGCAGTGCTAGAGAGGACAGGGACACCGGGGAGCTGTTTTTT.

V and J are TRBV24-1 and TRBJ1-1; no firm D call. Between the trimmed V and J ends, which lost 6 bases and 3 bases, there was a span of 10 bases. The CDR3 spans 13 residues. The germline gives CDR1 KGHDR, CDR2 SFDVKD. The CDR3 DNA follows: TGTGCCACCAGTATGACGTCGGACACTGAAGCTTTCTTT. Amino acids: CATSMTSDTEAFF.

This clonotype was counted a few times. This chain uses TRBV7-2 with TRBJ2-7, with 9 bases lining up with TRBD1. After removal of 1 base from V and 3 bases from J, the junction contained 4 bases not matched to a gene. In germline, CDR1 is SGHTA, CDR2 FQGNSA. The CDR3 consists of 15 residues. Here the CDR3 DNA reads TGTGCCAGCAGCTTAGGATGGGACAGGGTCTACGAGCAGTACTTC. This codes for CASSLGWDRVYEQYF.

This clonotype was seen a few times. The chain recombines TRBV28 with TRBJ2-1; D unclear. Germline V gene lookup returns CDR1 MDHEN and CDR2 SYDVKM. The ends were cut back, 5 bases at V and 3 bases at J, with 8 bases in the middle. The CDR3 length is 13 residues. For the CDR3, the DNA is TGTGCCAGCAGTAGGTACAGCTACAATGAGCAGTTCTTC. Translated: CASSRYSYNEQFF. The full variable domain, its missing parts supplied by reference TRBV28 and TRBJ2-1, is DVKVTQSSRYLVKRTGEKVFLECVQDMDHENMFWYRQDPGLGLRLIYFSYDVKMKEKGDIPEGYSVSREKKERFSLILESASTNQTSMYLCASSRYSYNEQFFGPGTRLTVL.

The rearrangement links TRBV7-3 to TRBJ2-3; TRBD2 aligns across 9 bases. This CDR3 comprises 16 residues. Per the germline V gene, CDR1 is SGHTA and CDR2 is FQGTGA. V was clipped by 3 bases and J by 2 bases; unmatched bases: 6. This CDR3 reads CASSLNGGRVTDTQYF. CDR3 bases: TGTGCCAGCAGCTTGAATGGCGGGAGGGTCACAGATACGCAGTATTTT. Drawing the rest from reference TRBV7-3 and TRBJ2-3, the complete variable domain is GAGVSQTPSNKVTEKGKYVELRCDPISGHTALYWYRQSLGQGPEFLIYFQGTGAADDSGLPNDRFFAVRPEGSVSTLKIQRTERGDSAVYLCASSLNGGRVTDTQYFGPGTRLTVL.

There are many counts of this clonotype. V gene TRBV12-3 or TRBV12-4 combines with J gene TRBJ2-3; the D call may be TRBD1 or TRBD2 (5 bases each). The CDR3 spans 16 residues. Trimming took 7 bases from V and 4 from J, leaving 21 bases between them. CDR3: CASTRDGQILADTQYF. As DNA, the CDR3 is TGTGCCAGCACCCGGGACGGCCAGATATTGGCAGATACGCAGTATTTT.

This clonotype was recorded many times. This chain links TRBV20-1 with TRBJ2-7; D remains ambiguous. The CDR3 length is 14 residues. The germline gives CDR1 DFQATT, CDR2 SNEGSKA (reference sequence). The V gene lost 1 base and the J gene lost 2 bases, with 12 bases spanning the gap. For the CDR3, the DNA is TGCAGTGCTAGAGTAGGGTCTGGTACCTACGAGCAGTACTTC. Translated, it gives CSARVGSGTYEQYF.

Note on this clonotype: This CDR3 is missing its conserved last phenylalanine or tryptophan, likely due to a read error. V is TRBV20-1 and J is TRBJ2-7, with 12 nucleotides matching TRBD2. J gave up 4 bases and V 7 bases, and 8 bases lay outside the gene matches. The CDR3 is 14 amino acids. Germline V gene sequence: CDR1 DFQATT, CDR2 SNEGSKA (reference sequence). CDR3 coding DNA: TGCAGTGTTAGGACCGGGACTAGCGGGTACGAGCAGTACCTC. This gives the protein CSVRTGTSGYEQYL.